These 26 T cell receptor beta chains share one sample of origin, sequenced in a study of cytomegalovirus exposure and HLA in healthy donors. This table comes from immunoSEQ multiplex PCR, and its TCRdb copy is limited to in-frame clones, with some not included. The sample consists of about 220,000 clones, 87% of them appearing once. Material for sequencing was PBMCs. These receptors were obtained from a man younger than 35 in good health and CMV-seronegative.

The CDR3 loop is CASPGLAEQETQYF. DNA for the CDR3: TGTGCCAGTCCTGGACTAGCGGAACAAGAGACCCAGTACTTC. The rearrangement uses TRBV5-3 and TRBJ2-5, with 10 bases matching TRBD2. TRBV5-3 is annotated as an ORF whose role is uncertain. CDR3 length: 14 residues. The ends lost 8 bases at V and 2 bases at J; junction bases unmatched: 6.

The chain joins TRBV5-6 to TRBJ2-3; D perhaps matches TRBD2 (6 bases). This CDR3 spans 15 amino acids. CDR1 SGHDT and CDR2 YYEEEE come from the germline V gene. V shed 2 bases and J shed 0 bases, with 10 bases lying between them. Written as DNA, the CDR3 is TGTGCCAGCAGCTTCGGGAGCGGGAGCACAGATACGCAGTATTTT. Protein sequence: CASSFGSGSTDTQYF.

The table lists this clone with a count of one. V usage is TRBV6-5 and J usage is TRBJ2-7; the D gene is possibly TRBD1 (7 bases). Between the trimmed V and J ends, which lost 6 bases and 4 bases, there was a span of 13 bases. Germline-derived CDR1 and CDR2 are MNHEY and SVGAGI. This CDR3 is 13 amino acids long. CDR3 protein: CASSRGVFYEQYF. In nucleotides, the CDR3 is TGTGCCAGCAGCAGGGGGGTGTTTTACGAGCAGTACTTC.

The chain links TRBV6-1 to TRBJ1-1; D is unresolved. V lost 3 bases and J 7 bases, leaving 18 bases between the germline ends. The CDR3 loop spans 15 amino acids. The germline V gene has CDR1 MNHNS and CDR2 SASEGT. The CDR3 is CASSDYATAAREAFF. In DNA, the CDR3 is TGTGCCAGCAGTGATTATGCAACAGCCGCTCGTGAAGCTTTCTTT.

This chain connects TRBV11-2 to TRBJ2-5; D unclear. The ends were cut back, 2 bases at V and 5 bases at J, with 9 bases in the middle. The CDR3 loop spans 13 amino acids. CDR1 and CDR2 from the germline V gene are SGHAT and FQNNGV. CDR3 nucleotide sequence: TGTGCCAGCAGCTTACAAAGTGGCGAGACCCAGTACTTC. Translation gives CASSLQSGETQYF.

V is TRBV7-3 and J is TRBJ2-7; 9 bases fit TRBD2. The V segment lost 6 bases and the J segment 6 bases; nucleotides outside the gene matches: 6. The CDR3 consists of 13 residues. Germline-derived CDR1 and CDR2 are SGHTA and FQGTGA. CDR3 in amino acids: CASSSSGMSEQYF. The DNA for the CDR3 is TGTGCCAGCAGTTCTAGCGGGATGAGCGAGCAGTACTTC.

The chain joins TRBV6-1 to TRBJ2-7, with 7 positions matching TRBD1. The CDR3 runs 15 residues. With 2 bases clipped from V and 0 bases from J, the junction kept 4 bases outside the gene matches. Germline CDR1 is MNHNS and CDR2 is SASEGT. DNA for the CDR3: TGTGCCAGCAGTGAATCACAGGGGAACTCCTACGAGCAGTACTTC. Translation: CASSESQGNSYEQYF.

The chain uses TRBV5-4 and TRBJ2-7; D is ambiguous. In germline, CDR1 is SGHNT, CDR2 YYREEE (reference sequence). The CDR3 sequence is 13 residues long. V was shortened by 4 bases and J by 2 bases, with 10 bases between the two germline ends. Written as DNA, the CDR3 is TGTGCCAGCAGCACCGACATTCCCTACGAGCAGTACTTC. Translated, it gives CASSTDIPYEQYF.

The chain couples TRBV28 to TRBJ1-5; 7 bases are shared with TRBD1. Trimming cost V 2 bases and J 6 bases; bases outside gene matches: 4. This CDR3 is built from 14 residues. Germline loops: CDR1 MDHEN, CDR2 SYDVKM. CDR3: CASSLIGQVQPQHF. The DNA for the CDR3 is TGTGCCAGCAGTTTAATTGGACAGGTTCAGCCCCAGCATTTT.

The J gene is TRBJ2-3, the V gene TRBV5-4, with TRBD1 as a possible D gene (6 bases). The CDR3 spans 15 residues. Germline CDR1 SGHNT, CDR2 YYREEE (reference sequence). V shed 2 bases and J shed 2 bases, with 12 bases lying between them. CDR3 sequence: CASSFSQGSTDTQYF. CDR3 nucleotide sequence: TGTGCCAGCAGCTTCTCGCAGGGGTCCACAGATACGCAGTATTTT.

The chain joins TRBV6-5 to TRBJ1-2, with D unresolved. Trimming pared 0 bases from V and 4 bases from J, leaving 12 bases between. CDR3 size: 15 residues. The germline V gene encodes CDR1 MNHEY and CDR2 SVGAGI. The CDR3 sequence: CASSYSSTEPYGYTF. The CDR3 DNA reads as TGTGCCAGCAGTTACTCGAGTACCGAACCCTATGGCTACACCTTC.

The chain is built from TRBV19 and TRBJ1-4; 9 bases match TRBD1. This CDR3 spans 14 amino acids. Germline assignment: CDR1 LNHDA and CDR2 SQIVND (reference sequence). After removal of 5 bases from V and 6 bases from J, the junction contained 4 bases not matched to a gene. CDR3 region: CASSAGQGYEKLFF. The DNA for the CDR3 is TGTGCCAGTAGTGCCGGACAGGGGTATGAAAAACTGTTTTTT.

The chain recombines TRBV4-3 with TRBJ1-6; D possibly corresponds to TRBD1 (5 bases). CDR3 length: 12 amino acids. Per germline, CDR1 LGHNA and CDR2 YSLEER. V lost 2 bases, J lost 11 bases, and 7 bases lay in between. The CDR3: CASSQLGAPLHF. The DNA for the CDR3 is TGCGCCAGCAGCCAATTAGGGGCACCCCTCCACTTT.

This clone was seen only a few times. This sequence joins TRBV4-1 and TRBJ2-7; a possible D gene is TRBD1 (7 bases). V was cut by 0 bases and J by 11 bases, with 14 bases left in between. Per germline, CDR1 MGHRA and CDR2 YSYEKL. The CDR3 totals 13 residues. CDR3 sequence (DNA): TGCGCCAGCAGCCAAGAGAAGGTCAGGGGGGAGTACTTC. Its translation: CASSQEKVRGEYF.

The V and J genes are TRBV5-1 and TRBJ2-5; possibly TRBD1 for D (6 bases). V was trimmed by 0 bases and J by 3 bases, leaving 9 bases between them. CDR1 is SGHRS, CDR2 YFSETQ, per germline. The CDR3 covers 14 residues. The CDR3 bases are TGCGCCAGCAGCTTGGGACAGGCCAAAGAGACCCAGTACTTC. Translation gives CASSLGQAKETQYF.

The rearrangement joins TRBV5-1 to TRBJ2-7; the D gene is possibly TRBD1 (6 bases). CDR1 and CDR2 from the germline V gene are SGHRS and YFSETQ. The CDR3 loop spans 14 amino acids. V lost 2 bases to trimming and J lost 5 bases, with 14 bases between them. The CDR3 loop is CASSLGDKDNEQYF. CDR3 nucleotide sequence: TGCGCCAGCAGCTTAGGGGACAAGGACAACGAGCAGTACTTC. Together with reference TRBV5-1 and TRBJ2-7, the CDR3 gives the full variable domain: KAGVTQTPRYLIKTRGQQVTLSCSPISGHRSVSWYQQTPGQGLQFLFEYFSETQRNKGNFPGRFSGRQFSNSRSEMNVSTLELGDSALYLCASSLGDKDNEQYFGPGTRLTVT.

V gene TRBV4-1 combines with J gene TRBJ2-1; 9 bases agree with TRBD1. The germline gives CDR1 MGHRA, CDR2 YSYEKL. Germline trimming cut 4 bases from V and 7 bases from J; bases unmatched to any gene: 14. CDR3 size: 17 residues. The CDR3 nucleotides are TGCGCCAGCAGCCCGTGGACAGGGGAGGGGATTCGGAATGAGCAGTTCTTC. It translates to CASSPWTGEGIRNEQFF.

This CDR3 reads CASSAPGQGAAGELFF. DNA of the CDR3: TGTGCCAGCAGCGCTCCGGGACAGGGGGCAGCCGGGGAGCTGTTTTTT. The chain has TRBV7-9 and TRBJ2-2; 12 bases match TRBD1. Germline assignment: CDR1 SEHNR and CDR2 FQNEAQ (reference sequence). CDR3 length: 16 residues. V gave up 5 bases and J gave up 6 bases; unmatched junction bases: 7.

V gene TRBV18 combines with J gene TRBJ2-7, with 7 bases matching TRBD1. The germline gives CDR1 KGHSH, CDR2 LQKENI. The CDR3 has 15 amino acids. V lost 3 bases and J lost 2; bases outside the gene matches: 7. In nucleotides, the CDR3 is TGTGCCAGCTCACCGCCGACAGGGACCACCTACGAGCAGTACTTC. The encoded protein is CASSPPTGTTYEQYF.

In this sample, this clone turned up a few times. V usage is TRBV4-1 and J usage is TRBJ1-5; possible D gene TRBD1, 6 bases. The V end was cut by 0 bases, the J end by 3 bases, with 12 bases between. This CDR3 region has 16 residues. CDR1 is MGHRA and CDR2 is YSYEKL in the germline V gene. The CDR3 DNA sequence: TGCGCCAGCAGCCAAGACAAAGGGACACCCAATCAGCCCCAGCATTTT. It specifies CASSQDKGTPNQPQHF.

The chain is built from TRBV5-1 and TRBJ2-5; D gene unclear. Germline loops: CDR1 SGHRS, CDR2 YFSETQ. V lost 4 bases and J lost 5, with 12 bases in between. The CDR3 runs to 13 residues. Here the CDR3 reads CASSPTPEETQYF. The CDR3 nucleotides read TGCGCCAGCAGCCCAACCCCGGAGGAGACCCAGTACTTC.

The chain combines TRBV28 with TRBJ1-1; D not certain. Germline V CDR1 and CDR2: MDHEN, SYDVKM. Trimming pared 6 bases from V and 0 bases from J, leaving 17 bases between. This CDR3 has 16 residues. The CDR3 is CASRPTGGELNTEAFF. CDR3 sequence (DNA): TGTGCCAGCAGGCCCACCGGCGGAGAACTGAACACTGAAGCTTTCTTT.

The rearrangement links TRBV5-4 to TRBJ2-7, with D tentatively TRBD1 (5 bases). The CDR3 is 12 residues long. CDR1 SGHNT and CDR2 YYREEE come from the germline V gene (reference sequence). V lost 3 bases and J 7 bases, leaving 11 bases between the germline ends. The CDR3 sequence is CASSSQTAEQYF. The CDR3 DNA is TGTGCCAGCAGCTCCCAGACAGCTGAGCAGTACTTC.

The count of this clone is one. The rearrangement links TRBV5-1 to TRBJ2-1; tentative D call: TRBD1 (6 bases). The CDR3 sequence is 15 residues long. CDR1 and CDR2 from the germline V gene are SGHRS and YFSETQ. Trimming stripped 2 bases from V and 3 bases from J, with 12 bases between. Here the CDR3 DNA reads TGCGCCAGCAGCTTAACCGGGACACTCTACAATGAGCAGTTCTTC. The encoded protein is CASSLTGTLYNEQFF.

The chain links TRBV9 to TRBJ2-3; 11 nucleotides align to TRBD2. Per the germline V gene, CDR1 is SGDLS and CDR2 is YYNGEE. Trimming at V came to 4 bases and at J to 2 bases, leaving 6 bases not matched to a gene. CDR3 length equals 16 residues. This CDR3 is CASSPRLAGNTDTQYF. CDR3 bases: TGTGCCAGCAGCCCGAGACTAGCGGGGAACACAGATACGCAGTATTTT.

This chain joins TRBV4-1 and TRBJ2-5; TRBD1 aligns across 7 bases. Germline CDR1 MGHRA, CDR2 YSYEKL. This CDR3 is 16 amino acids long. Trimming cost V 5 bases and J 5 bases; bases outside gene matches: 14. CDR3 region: CASSNNPGQIGETQYF. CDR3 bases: TGCGCCAGCAGCAACAACCCGGGACAGATAGGCGAGACCCAGTACTTC.